The 18 T cell receptor beta chains presented below share a single source sample, sequenced in a study of T cell responses to AZD1222 COVID-19 vaccine. The protocol was immunoSEQ multiplex PCR, while the TCRdb copy is restricted to in-frame clones and leaves out a portion. This sample has 180,000 or so clones, with around nine tenths found just once. Sequenced material: peripheral blood, taken on day 0 of AZD1222 vaccination. All receptors derive from an adult in good health.

The chain combines TRBV2 with TRBJ1-1; D remains ambiguous. The length of the CDR3 is 11 residues. Between the trimmed V and J ends, which lost 3 bases and 6 bases, there was a span of 5 bases. Germline CDR1 reads SNHLY; CDR2 reads FYNNEI. CDR3: CASSDGSEAFF. For the CDR3, the DNA is TGTGCCAGCAGTGACGGGTCTGAAGCTTTCTTT.

This clone was seen just once. V is TRBV30 and J is TRBJ2-5, with 8 bases matching TRBD1. Looked up from germline, CDR1 is GTSNPN and CDR2 is SVGIG (reference sequence). CDR3 length: 15 amino acids. V dropped 2 bases and J dropped 1; count of bases not matched to a gene: 6. CDR3 nucleotide sequence: TGTGCCTGGAGTTCGGGACAGGCCGGCCAAGAGACCCAGTACTTC. Residues: CAWSSGQAGQETQYF.

This sequence joins TRBV19 and TRBJ2-2; 7 bases fit TRBD2. Losses at the gene ends were 5 bases for V and 4 bases for J; bases not matched to a gene: 4. CDR1 and CDR2 from the germline V gene are LNHDA and SQIVND (reference sequence). This CDR3 region has 14 residues. CDR3 protein: CASSAGDLTGELFF. CDR3 nucleotides: TGTGCCAGTAGTGCGGGAGACCTCACCGGGGAGCTGTTTTTT.

The sample holds a few counts of this clone. The genes are TRBV6-6 and TRBJ1-2; D not certain. Germline V lookup: CDR1 MNHNY, CDR2 SVGAGI (reference sequence). V lost 5 bases and J 0 bases, leaving 19 bases between the germline ends. There are 17 residues in the CDR3. The CDR3 bases are TGTGCCAGCAGTCCGCTGGCGGCGATAAACTCTAACTATGGCTACACCTTC. Protein sequence: CASSPLAAINSNYGYTF.

This clone has just one count. The chain recombines TRBV5-8 with TRBJ1-2; 10 bases line up with TRBD1. Trimming at V came to 4 bases and at J to 4 bases, leaving 4 bases not matched to a gene. In germline, CDR1 is SGHTS, CDR2 YDEGEE. The CDR3 loop spans 14 amino acids. CDR3 sequence: CASSRGQGVYGYTF. CDR3 DNA: TGTGCCAGCAGCCGCGGACAGGGGGTCTATGGCTACACCTTC.

The genes are TRBV27 and TRBJ1-1, with 7 bases lining up with TRBD1. CDR3 length: 16 residues. J gave up 0 bases and V 5 bases, and 9 bases lay outside the gene matches. Germline CDR1 MNHEY, CDR2 SMNVEV (reference sequence). The CDR3: CASSPGGAQLNTEAFF. CDR3 nucleotides: TGTGCCAGCAGTCCAGGGGGGGCTCAGCTGAACACTGAAGCTTTCTTT.

The sample holds one count of this clone. The V call is TRBV4-3, the J call TRBJ2-4; D might be TRBD1 (5 bases). Trimming cost V 4 bases and J 0 bases, with 13 bases left between them. This CDR3 has 16 amino acids. CDR1 LGHNA and CDR2 YSLEER come from the germline V gene. For the CDR3, the DNA is TGCGCCAGCAGCCCCCAGGGAAACCTAGCCAAAAACATTCAGTACTTC. It specifies CASSPQGNLAKNIQYF.

CDR3 protein: CASSWTGGTQPQHF. CDR3 bases: TGTGCCAGCAGTTGGACAGGGGGCACTCAGCCCCAGCATTTT. J is TRBJ1-5 and V is TRBV28, with 11 bases matching TRBD1. Germline V gene sequence: CDR1 MDHEN, CDR2 SYDVKM. V gave up 4 bases and J gave up 6 bases; unmatched junction bases: 2. This CDR3 comprises 14 residues.

The chain couples TRBV4-3 to TRBJ2-5; D is possibly TRBD2 (5 bases). The V and J ends lost 7 bases and 5 bases respectively, with 8 bases between them. CDR3 size: 11 residues. Germline-derived CDR1 and CDR2 are LGHNA and YSLEER. Here the CDR3 reads CASIQRETQYF. The DNA of the CDR3 is TGCGCCAGCATCCAGCGGGAGACCCAGTACTTC.

This chain joins TRBV10-2 and TRBJ1-2, with unresolved D. Trimming cost V 5 bases and J 3 bases, with 10 bases left between them. The CDR3 loop spans 13 amino acids. The germline gives CDR1 WSHSY, CDR2 SAAADI. This chain's CDR3 is CASSQDSYYGYTF. Written as DNA, the CDR3 is TGCGCCAGCAGTCAGGACTCATACTATGGCTACACCTTC.

The chain uses TRBV7-8 and TRBJ1-1; 7 nucleotides line up with TRBD1. CDR3 length equals 15 residues. The V and J ends lost 2 bases and 1 base, in that order; junction bases with no gene match: 4. CDR1 and CDR2 from the germline V gene are SGHVS and FQNEAQ. The CDR3 reads CASSLRQGPNTEAFF. CDR3 DNA sequence: TGTGCCAGCAGCTTAAGACAGGGCCCGAACACTGAAGCTTTCTTT.

There are a few counts of this clone. The chain uses TRBV5-1 and TRBJ1-6; 9 nucleotides agree with TRBD1. Germline assignment: CDR1 SGHRS and CDR2 YFSETQ. The V segment lost 4 bases and the J segment 7 bases; nucleotides outside the gene matches: 9. The CDR3 totals 16 residues. The CDR3 reads CASSLDGGQGNSPLHF. CDR3 sequence (DNA): TGCGCCAGCAGCCTTGACGGGGGACAGGGAAATTCACCCCTCCACTTT.

The CDR3 region has the DNA TGTGCCACCAGTGATTCCCAGGTTCGCGGCTACACCTTC. The encoded protein is CATSDSQVRGYTF. V gene TRBV24-1 combines with J gene TRBJ1-2; D gene ambiguous. The CDR3 runs to 13 residues. V shed 2 bases and J shed 8 bases, with 11 bases lying between them. CDR1 and CDR2 from the germline V gene are KGHDR and SFDVKD.

The chain carries TRBV19 and TRBJ2-1; D is unclear. V lost 3 bases to trimming and J lost 7 bases, with 25 bases between them. Germline V gene lookup returns CDR1 LNHDA and CDR2 SQIVND (reference sequence). The CDR3 runs 18 residues. CDR3 in DNA: TGTGCCAGTAGTATCCCCCGAGACCCGGATGGCTCTACTAATGAGCAGTTCTTC. This gives the protein CASSIPRDPDGSTNEQFF.

The chain is built from TRBV28 and TRBJ1-1, with TRBD1 as a possible D gene (5 bases). Trimming left V 5 bases short and J 1 base short, with 14 bases between. Germline V CDR1 and CDR2: MDHEN, SYDVKM. This CDR3 is 15 amino acids long. As DNA, the CDR3 is TGTGCCAGCAGTGCCTACACAGACAGGAACACTGAAGCTTTCTTT. This codes for CASSAYTDRNTEAFF. Full variable domain (remainder filled in from reference TRBV28 and TRBJ1-1): DVKVTQSSRYLVKRTGEKVFLECVQDMDHENMFWYRQDPGLGLRLIYFSYDVKMKEKGDIPEGYSVSREKKERFSLILESASTNQTSMYLCASSAYTDRNTEAFFGQGTRLTVV.

The J gene is TRBJ2-7, the V gene TRBV7-9; D is tentatively TRBD1 or TRBD2 (5 bases each). CDR1 SEHNR and CDR2 FQNEAQ come from the germline V gene (reference sequence). Trimming pared 5 bases from V and 1 base from J, leaving 12 bases between. The CDR3 runs to 14 residues. The CDR3 DNA sequence: TGTGCCAGCAGCCATGACAGAGGGTCCTACGAGCAGTACTTC. Translating gives CASSHDRGSYEQYF.

This clone showed up just once. The chain employs TRBV3-1 (or the pseudogene TRBV3-2) and TRBJ2-1; D unclear. V lost 0 bases to trimming and J lost 8 bases, with 14 bases between them. Germline values: CDR1 LGHDT, CDR2 YNNKEL (reference sequence). This CDR3 region has 15 residues. The DNA of the CDR3 is TGTGCCAGCAGCCAAGAGCACGGGCGCGATTATGAGCAGTTCTTC. It specifies CASSQEHGRDYEQFF.

This clone was counted a single time. The V and J genes are TRBV29-1 and TRBJ1-1, with a possible D match to TRBD1 (6 bases). Trimming cost V 6 bases and J 7 bases, with 18 bases left between them. Germline V CDR1 and CDR2: SQVTM, ANQGSEA. This CDR3 is 13 amino acids long. The CDR3 protein is CSVLIGGQVEAFF. CDR3 DNA sequence: TGCAGCGTCCTCATCGGGGGGCAGGTTGAAGCTTTCTTT.